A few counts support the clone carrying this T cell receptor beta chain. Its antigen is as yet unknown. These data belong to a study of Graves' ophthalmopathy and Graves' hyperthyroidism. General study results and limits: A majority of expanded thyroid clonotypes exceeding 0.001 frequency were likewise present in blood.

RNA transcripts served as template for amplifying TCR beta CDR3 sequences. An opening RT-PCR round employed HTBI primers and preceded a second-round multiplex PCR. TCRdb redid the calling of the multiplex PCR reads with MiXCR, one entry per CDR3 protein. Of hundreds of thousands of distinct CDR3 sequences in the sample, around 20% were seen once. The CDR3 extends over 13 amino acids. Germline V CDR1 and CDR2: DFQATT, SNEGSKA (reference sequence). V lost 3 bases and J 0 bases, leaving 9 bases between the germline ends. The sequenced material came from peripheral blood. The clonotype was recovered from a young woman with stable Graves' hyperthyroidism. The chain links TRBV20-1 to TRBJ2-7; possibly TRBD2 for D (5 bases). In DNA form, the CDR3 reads TGCAGTGCTAGGGTAGGGAGCTCCTACGAGCAGTACTTC. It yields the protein CSARVGSSYEQYF.